Shown below are 4 T cell receptor beta chains from a single sample sequenced in a study of metastatic and nonmetastatic thyroid tumors. Patients underwent thyroid surgery, and none had received any treatment before it. TCRdb re-processed the PCR reads through MiXCR. The table lists 9,000 to 10,000 clones, approximately 10% of them singletons. The sample comprised tumor tissue. Receptors originate from a female donor with papillary thyroid cancer or a benign thyroid nodule (not recorded which). Some clones in this sample may be carry-over from other donors' samples.

The chain carries TRBV6-1 and TRBJ2-2; D remains ambiguous. Per germline, CDR1 MNHNS and CDR2 SASEGT. Trimming shortened V by 6 bases and J by 8 bases, and 4 bases separated the two germline ends. The CDR3 length is 10 residues. The chain's CDR3 is CASRIGELFF. DNA of the CDR3: TGTGCCAGCAGAATAGGGGAGCTGTTTTTT.

By sample fraction, this clone is medium-sized. The chain carries TRBV29-1 and TRBJ1-2, with D tentatively TRBD1 (5 bases). V lost 3 bases to trimming and J lost 7 bases, with 21 bases between them. The CDR3 runs 15 residues. The germline gives CDR1 SQVTM, CDR2 ANQGSEA. CDR3 amino acids: CSVEDPGQGGSGYTF. In DNA, the CDR3 is TGCAGCGTTGAGGACCCCGGGCAGGGAGGAAGTGGCTACACCTTC.

This clone was counted many times. This could be a read error, since a much larger clone is one nucleotide away. V usage is TRBV2 and J usage is TRBJ2-7; unclear D gene. This CDR3 region has 13 residues. Germline V gene lookup returns CDR1 SNHLY and CDR2 FYNNEI. The V and J ends lost 1 base and 5 bases respectively, with 9 bases between them. CDR3 DNA: TGTGCCAGCAGTGAAGGAAAGCGCGACGAGCAGTACTTC. Amino acid sequence: CASSEGKRDEQYF. Together with reference TRBV2 and TRBJ2-7, the CDR3 gives the full variable domain: EPEVTQTPSHQVTQMGQEVILRCVPISNHLYFYWYRQILGQKVEFLVSFYNNEISEKSEIFDDQFSVERPDGSNFTLKIRSTKLEDSAMYFCASSEGKRDEQYFGPGTRLTVT.

CDR3 sequence (DNA): TGTGCCAGCAGGAGACAGGGACCTTACGAGCAGTACTTC. Translated: CASRRQGPYEQYF. The chain carries TRBV6-1 and TRBJ2-7; TRBD1 aligns across 7 bases. Germline V gives CDR1 MNHNS, CDR2 SASEGT. The CDR3 has 13 residues. V gave up 6 bases and J gave up 4 bases; unmatched junction bases: 6.